This TCR beta chain comes out of a study of CD8+ T cells in alopecia areata. Turning to the study itself: Treatment of the treated patients consisted of oral tofacitinib, 5 to 10 mg twice daily.

Both peripheral blood and punch biopsies of lesional scalp skin were obtained from patients who had alopecia areata. The ends were cut back, 3 bases at V and 0 bases at J, with 5 bases in the middle. CDR3 size: 14 residues. Germline V gene sequence: CDR1 MGHRA, CDR2 YSYEKL. Once RNA had been extracted, it was reverse transcribed into cDNA to act as the sequencing template. Here immunoSEQ multiplex PCR was the method, and the copy in TCRdb shows in-frame clones only, minus some. The sample records 150,000 to 200,000 clones, approximately 65% being singletons. This TCR derives from a human donor with alopecia areata. This sequence joins TRBV4-1 and TRBJ1-4, with D hard to call. This specimen consisted of CD8+ T cells sorted from blood, obtained at week 0. CDR3 sequence reads: CASSQVATNEKLFF. The CDR3 bases are TGCGCCAGCAGCCAGGTTGCAACTAATGAAAAACTGTTTTTT.